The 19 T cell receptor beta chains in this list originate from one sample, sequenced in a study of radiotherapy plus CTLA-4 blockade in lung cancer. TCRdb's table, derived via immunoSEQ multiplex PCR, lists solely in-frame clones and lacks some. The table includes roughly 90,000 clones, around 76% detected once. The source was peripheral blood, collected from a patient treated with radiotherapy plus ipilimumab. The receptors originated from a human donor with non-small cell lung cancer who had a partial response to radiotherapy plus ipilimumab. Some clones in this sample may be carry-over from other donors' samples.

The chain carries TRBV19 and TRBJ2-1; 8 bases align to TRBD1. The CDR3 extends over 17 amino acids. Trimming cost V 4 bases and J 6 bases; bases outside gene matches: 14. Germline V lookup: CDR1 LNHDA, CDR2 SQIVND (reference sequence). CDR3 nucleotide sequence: TGTGCCAGTAGTACCCTACCGGGACAGGTAGGATCCAATGAGCAGTTCTTC. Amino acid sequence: CASSTLPGQVGSNEQFF.

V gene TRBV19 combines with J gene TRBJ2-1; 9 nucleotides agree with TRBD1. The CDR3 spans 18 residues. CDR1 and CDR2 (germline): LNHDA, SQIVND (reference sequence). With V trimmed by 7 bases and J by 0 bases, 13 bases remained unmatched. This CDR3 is CASTRRQGVGSSYNEQFF. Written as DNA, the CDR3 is TGTGCCAGTACTCGCCGACAGGGGGTGGGAAGCTCCTACAATGAGCAGTTCTTC.

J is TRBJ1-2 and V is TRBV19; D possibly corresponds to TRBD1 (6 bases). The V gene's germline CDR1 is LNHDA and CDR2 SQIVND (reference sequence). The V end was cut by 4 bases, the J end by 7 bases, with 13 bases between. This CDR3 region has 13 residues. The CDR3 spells CASSTDRYRGYTF. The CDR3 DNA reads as TGTGCCAGTAGTACAGACAGGTACCGTGGCTACACCTTC.

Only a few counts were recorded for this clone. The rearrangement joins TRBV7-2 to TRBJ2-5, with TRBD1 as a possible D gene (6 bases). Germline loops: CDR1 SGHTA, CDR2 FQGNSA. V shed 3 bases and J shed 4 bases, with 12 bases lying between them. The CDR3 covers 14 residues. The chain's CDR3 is CASSLGQRGETQYF. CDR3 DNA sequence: TGTGCCAGCAGCTTGGGACAAAGGGGAGAGACCCAGTACTTC. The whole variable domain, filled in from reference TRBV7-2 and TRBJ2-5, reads GAGVSQSPSNKVTEKGKDVELRCDPISGHTALYWYRQSLGQGLEFLIYFQGNSAPDKSGLPSDRFSAERTGGSVSTLTIQRTQQEDSAVYLCASSLGQRGETQYFGPGTRLLVL.

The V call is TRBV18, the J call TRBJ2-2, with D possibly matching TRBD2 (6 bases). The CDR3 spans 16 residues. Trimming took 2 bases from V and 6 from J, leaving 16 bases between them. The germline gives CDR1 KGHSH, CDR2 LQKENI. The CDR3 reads CASSPMSPRGAGELFF. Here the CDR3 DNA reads TGTGCCAGCTCACCAATGAGCCCCCGCGGGGCCGGGGAGCTGTTTTTT.

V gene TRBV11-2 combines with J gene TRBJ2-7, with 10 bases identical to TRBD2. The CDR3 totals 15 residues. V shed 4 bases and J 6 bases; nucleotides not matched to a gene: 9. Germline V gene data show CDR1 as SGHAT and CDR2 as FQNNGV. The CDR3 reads CASSSERGGRSEQYF. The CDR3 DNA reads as TGTGCCAGCAGCTCCGAGCGGGGGGGCCGAAGCGAGCAGTACTTC.

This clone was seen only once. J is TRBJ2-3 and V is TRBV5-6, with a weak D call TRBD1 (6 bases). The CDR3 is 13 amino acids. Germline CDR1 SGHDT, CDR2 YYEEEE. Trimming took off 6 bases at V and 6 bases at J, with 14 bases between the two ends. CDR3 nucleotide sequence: TGTGCCAGCAATTCACAGGGCTTGGATACGCAGTATTTT. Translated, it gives CASNSQGLDTQYF.

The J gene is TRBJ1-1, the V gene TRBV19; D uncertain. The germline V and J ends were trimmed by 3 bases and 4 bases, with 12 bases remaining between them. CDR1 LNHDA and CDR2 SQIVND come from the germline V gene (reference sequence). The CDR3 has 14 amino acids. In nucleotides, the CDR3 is TGTGCCAGTAGTATCGATACCCCGGGCACTGAAGCTTTCTTT. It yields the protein CASSIDTPGTEAFF.

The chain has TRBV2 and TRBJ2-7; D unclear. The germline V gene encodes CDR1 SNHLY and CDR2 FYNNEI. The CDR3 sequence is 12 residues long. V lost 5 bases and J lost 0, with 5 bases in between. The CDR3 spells CASSRDSYEQYF. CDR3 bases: TGTGCCAGCAGTAGAGACTCCTACGAGCAGTACTTC.

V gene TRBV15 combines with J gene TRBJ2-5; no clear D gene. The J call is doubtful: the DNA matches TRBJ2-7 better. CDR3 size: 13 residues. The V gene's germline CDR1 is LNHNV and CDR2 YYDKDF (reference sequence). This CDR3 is CATSRDADYEQYF. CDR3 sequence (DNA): TGTGCCACCAGCAGAGACGCCGACTACGAGCAGTACTTC.

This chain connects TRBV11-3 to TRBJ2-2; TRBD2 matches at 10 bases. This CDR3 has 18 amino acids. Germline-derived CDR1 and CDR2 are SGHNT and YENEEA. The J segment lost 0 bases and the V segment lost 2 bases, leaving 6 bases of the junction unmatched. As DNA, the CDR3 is TGTGCCAGCAGCTTATTGTTACTAGCGGGGTCGAACACCGGGGAGCTGTTTTTT. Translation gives CASSLLLLAGSNTGELFF.

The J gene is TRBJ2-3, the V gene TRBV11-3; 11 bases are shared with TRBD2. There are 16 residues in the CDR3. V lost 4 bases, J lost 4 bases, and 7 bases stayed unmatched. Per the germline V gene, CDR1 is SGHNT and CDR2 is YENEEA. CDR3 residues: CASSSGLAGSADTQYF. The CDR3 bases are TGTGCCAGCAGCTCAGGACTAGCGGGTTCTGCAGATACGCAGTATTTT.

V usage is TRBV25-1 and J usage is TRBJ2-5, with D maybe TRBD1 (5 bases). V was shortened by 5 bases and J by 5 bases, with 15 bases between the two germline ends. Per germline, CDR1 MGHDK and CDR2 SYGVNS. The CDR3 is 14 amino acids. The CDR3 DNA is TGTGCCAGCAGTCCCCCGACAGAACCGGAGACCCAGTACTTC. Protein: CASSPPTEPETQYF.

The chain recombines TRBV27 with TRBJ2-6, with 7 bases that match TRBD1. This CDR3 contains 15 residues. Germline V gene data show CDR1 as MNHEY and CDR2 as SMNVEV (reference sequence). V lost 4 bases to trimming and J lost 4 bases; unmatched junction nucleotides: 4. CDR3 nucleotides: TGTGCCAGCAGTTCGACAGGGACAGGGGCCAACGTCCTGACTTTC. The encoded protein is CASSSTGTGANVLTF.

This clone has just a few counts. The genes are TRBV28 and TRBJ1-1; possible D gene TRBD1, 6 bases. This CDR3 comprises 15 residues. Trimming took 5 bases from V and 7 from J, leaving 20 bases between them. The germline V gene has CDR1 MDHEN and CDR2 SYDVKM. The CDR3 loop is CASSPSLQGVFEAFF. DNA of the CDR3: TGTGCCAGCAGTCCCAGCCTACAGGGAGTTTTTGAAGCTTTCTTT.

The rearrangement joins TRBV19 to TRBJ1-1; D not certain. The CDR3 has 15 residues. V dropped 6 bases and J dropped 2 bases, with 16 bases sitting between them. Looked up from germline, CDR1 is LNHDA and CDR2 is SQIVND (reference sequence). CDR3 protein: CASSVPAGTNTEAFF. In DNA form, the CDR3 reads TGTGCCAGTAGCGTCCCAGCAGGAACAAACACTGAAGCTTTCTTT.

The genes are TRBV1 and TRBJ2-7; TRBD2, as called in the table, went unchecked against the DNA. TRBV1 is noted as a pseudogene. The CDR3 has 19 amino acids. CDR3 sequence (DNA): TGCACCAGCAGCCAAGGATTCCCCTTGGCGGGAGGTAAAACCTACGAGCAGTACTTC. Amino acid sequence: CTSSQGFPLAGGKTYEQYF.

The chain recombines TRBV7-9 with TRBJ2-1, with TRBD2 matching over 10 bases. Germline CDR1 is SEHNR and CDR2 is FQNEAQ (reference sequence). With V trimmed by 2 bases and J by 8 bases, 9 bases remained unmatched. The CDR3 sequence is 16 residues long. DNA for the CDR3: TGTGCCAGCAGCTTAACCCGGTTAGCGGGAGGCTATGAGCAGTTCTTC. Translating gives CASSLTRLAGGYEQFF.

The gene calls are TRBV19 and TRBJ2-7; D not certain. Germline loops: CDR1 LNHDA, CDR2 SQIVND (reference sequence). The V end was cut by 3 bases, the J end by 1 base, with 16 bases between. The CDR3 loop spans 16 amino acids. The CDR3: CASSITQTLLSYEQYF. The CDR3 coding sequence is TGTGCCAGTAGTATTACCCAAACTCTTCTTTCCTACGAGCAGTACTTC.